These 31 T cell receptor beta chains share one sample of origin, sequenced in a study of shared clonotypes between healthy human individuals. Selected positively for CCR7 and CD45RO-negative, naive CD8 cells excluded terminally differentiated effector memory CD45RA+ cells. TCRdb's copy holds only in-frame clones and misses some; the assay was immunoSEQ multiplex PCR. In the table there are around 2.1 million clones, about 93% of which are singletons. Sequencing was performed on naive CD8+ T cells from PBMCs. These receptors all come from a man aged 18 to 35 in good health. Some clones in this sample may be carry-over from other donors' samples.

The V gene is TRBV7-9, the J gene TRBJ2-1; no reliable D call. The CDR3 extends over 13 amino acids. V lost 2 bases and J 7 bases, leaving 9 bases between the germline ends. The germline V gene encodes CDR1 SEHNR and CDR2 FQNEAQ (reference sequence). CDR3 sequence reads: CASSLHDLNEQFF. The CDR3 nucleotides are TGTGCCAGCAGCTTACACGACCTGAATGAGCAGTTCTTC.

The chain links TRBV19 to TRBJ2-7; 10 nucleotides agree with TRBD2. After removal of 8 bases from V and 3 bases from J, the junction contained 7 bases not matched to a gene. Germline values: CDR1 LNHDA, CDR2 SQIVND (reference sequence). CDR3 size: 14 residues. This CDR3 is CASDSGTSDYEQYF. DNA of the CDR3: TGTGCCAGTGACTCCGGGACTAGCGACTACGAGCAGTACTTC. The variable domain in full, completed from reference TRBV19 and TRBJ2-7, reads DGGITQSPKYLFRKEGQNVTLSCEQNLNHDAMYWYRQDPGQGLRLIYYSQIVNDFQKGDIAEGYSVSREKKESFPLTVTSAQKNPTAFYLCASDSGTSDYEQYFGPGTRLTVT.

This chain joins TRBV29-1 and TRBJ2-7; TRBD1 aligns across 7 bases. CDR1 SQVTM and CDR2 ANQGSEA come from the germline V gene. This CDR3 has 15 amino acids. The trim removed 0 bases at V and 0 bases at J, leaving 5 bases unmatched. The DNA of the CDR3 is TGCAGCGTTGAAGAAAGAGGACAGGCCTCCTACGAGCAGTACTTC. This encodes CSVEERGQASYEQYF.

The chain recombines TRBV7-9 with TRBJ2-7; D tentatively reads TRBD1 or TRBD2 (6 bases each). V was trimmed by 1 base and J by 2 bases, leaving 21 bases between them. Germline CDR1 and CDR2: SEHNR and FQNEAQ (reference sequence). This CDR3 comprises 18 residues. The CDR3 DNA is TGTGCCAGCAGCTTAGGTCCCTCCGGGGGCCTACCTCCCTACGAGCAGTACTTC. Translation: CASSLGPSGGLPPYEQYF.

This clone was detected only a few times. At the DNA level, this CDR3 is encoded by other sequences in the same sample as well. The chain is built from TRBV7-9 and TRBJ2-7, with D unresolved. Germline CDR1 SEHNR, CDR2 FQNEAQ (reference sequence). This CDR3 contains 12 residues. V was shortened by 0 bases and J by 3 bases, with 3 bases between the two germline ends. CDR3 in DNA: TGTGCCAGCAGCTTAGCGGACTACGAGCAGTACTTC. Residues: CASSLADYEQYF. Full variable domain (rest looked up from reference TRBV7-9 and TRBJ2-7): DTGVSQNPRHKITKRGQNVTFRCDPISEHNRLYWYRQTLGQGPEFLTYFQNEAQLEKSRLLSDRFSAERPKGSFSTLEIQRTEQGDSAMYLCASSLADYEQYFGPGTRLTVT.

The gene calls are TRBV27 and TRBJ2-3; D uncertain. The CDR3 is made up of 12 amino acids. Germline V gives CDR1 MNHEY, CDR2 SMNVEV (reference sequence). Trimming pared 5 bases from V and 6 bases from J, leaving 9 bases between. The CDR3 DNA follows: TGTGCCAGCAGTCGTTCGAGGGATACGCAGTATTTT. It codes for CASSRSRDTQYF.

V is TRBV4-1 and J is TRBJ2-7; 7 bases fit TRBD1. J gave up 2 bases and V 8 bases, and 6 bases lay outside the gene matches. CDR3 length equals 13 residues. The germline CDR1 and CDR2 sequences are MGHRA and YSYEKL. CDR3 residues: CASQGVRAYEQYF. For the CDR3, the DNA is TGCGCCAGCCAGGGGGTTCGGGCCTACGAGCAGTACTTC.

The chain carries TRBV4-1 and TRBJ2-7; the D is unclear. CDR1 is MGHRA, CDR2 YSYEKL, per germline. The V end lost 1 base, the J end lost 1 base, and 11 bases lay between the germline ends. CDR3 length equals 15 residues. CDR3 residues: CASSQVQSFSYEQYF. The CDR3 DNA reads TGCGCCAGCAGCCAAGTTCAGTCGTTTTCCTACGAGCAGTACTTC.

CDR3 in amino acids: CSVRAAGELFF. In DNA form, the CDR3 reads TGCAGCGTCCGGGCCGCCGGGGAGCTGTTTTTT. This chain uses TRBV29-1 with TRBJ2-2; D unclear. The CDR3 runs 11 residues. The germline CDR1 and CDR2 sequences are SQVTM and ANQGSEA. V was cut by 6 bases and J by 6 bases, with 8 bases left in between.

The V call is TRBV10-2, the J call TRBJ1-2, with D unresolved. The CDR3 covers 14 residues. Germline-derived CDR1 and CDR2 are WSHSY and SAAADI. Trimming removed 1 base at V and 4 bases at J, with 10 bases between. The CDR3 protein is CASSEWQPTYGYTF. In DNA, the CDR3 is TGCGCCAGCAGTGAGTGGCAGCCAACCTATGGCTACACCTTC.

This chain uses TRBV27 with TRBJ1-1; a weak D match, TRBD1 (5 bases). V was shortened by 1 base and J by 5 bases, with 8 bases between the two germline ends. In germline, CDR1 is MNHEY, CDR2 SMNVEV (reference sequence). The CDR3 extends over 13 amino acids. This CDR3 is CASSLWWGTEAFF. The CDR3, as DNA: TGTGCCAGCAGTTTATGGTGGGGGACTGAAGCTTTCTTT.

This chain uses TRBV5-1 with TRBJ2-2; maybe TRBD1 (5 bases). V was pared by 3 bases and J by 6 bases, with 15 bases between. Germline assignment: CDR1 SGHRS and CDR2 YFSETQ. This CDR3 has 15 amino acids. CDR3 nucleotide sequence: TGCGCCAGCAGCTGGAGCAGGGAAGGGGCCGGGGAGCTGTTTTTT. Amino acid sequence: CASSWSREGAGELFF.

The chain joins TRBV6-5 to TRBJ2-1; TRBD1 agrees at 9 bases. The junction had 6 bases not matched to a gene; V was cut back by 4 bases and J by 8 bases. This CDR3 region has 14 residues. The germline gives CDR1 MNHEY, CDR2 SVGAGI. The CDR3 DNA follows: TGTGCCAGCAGTTTGACAGGGGGTAGCGATGAGCAGTTCTTC. This gives the protein CASSLTGGSDEQFF.

The chain joins TRBV6-5 to TRBJ2-7; D tentatively fits TRBD1 or TRBD2 (5 bases each). This CDR3 spans 15 amino acids. Trimming pared 7 bases from V and 0 bases from J, leaving 16 bases between. The germline CDR1 and CDR2 sequences are MNHEY and SVGAGI. The CDR3 sequence is CASTPPGPVSYEQYF. DNA for the CDR3: TGTGCCAGCACTCCCCCGGGACCCGTCTCCTACGAGCAGTACTTC.

The V gene is TRBV14, the J gene TRBJ2-3; 13 positions agree with TRBD2. This CDR3 is built from 18 residues. Germline lookup yields CDR1 SGHDN and CDR2 FVKESK. The junction had 9 bases not matched to a gene; V was cut back by 3 bases and J by 3 bases. The CDR3 sequence: CASSQFYRTSGSTDTQYF. CDR3 nucleotides: TGTGCCAGCAGCCAGTTTTACCGGACTAGCGGGAGTACAGATACGCAGTATTTT.

The V call is TRBV27, the J call TRBJ2-1; 11 positions agree with TRBD2. The CDR3 runs to 16 residues. Trimming cost V 2 bases and J 9 bases; bases outside gene matches: 9. Germline V gene sequence: CDR1 MNHEY, CDR2 SMNVEV (reference sequence). The CDR3 DNA is TGTGCCAGCAGTTTAAGGGAGACTAGCGGGACCGGTGAGCAGTTCTTC. It is translated as CASSLRETSGTGEQFF.

The chain uses TRBV29-1 and TRBJ1-2, with D tentatively TRBD1 (5 bases). Germline values: CDR1 SQVTM, CDR2 ANQGSEA. V lost 4 bases and J 5 bases, leaving 14 bases between the germline ends. The CDR3 runs 13 residues. Here the CDR3 DNA reads TGCAGCGTTGGAAGCGGGGCGCGGTATGGCTACACCTTC. It yields the protein CSVGSGARYGYTF. Full variable domain (rest looked up from reference TRBV29-1 and TRBJ1-2): SAVISQKPSRDICQRGTSLTIQCQVDSQVTMMFWYRQQPGQSLTLIATANQGSEATYESGFVIDKFPISRPNLTFSTLTVSNMSPEDSSIYLCSVGSGARYGYTFGSGTRLTVV.

This sequence joins TRBV5-6 and TRBJ2-1; 8 positions agree with TRBD1. This CDR3 contains 15 residues. After removal of 3 bases from V and 7 bases from J, the junction contained 9 bases not matched to a gene. CDR1 and CDR2 (germline): SGHDT, YYEEEE. In DNA, the CDR3 is TGTGCCAGCAGCTCAATTAGGACAGGGCGGAATGAGCAGTTCTTC. It encodes CASSSIRTGRNEQFF. Based on the CDR3 plus reference TRBV5-6 and TRBJ2-1, the full variable domain is DAGVTQSPTHLIKTRGQQVTLRCSPKSGHDTVSWYQQALGQGPQFIFQYYEEEERQRGNFPDRFSGHQFPNYSSELNVNALLLGDSALYLCASSSIRTGRNEQFFGPGTRLTVL.

The chain joins TRBV30 to TRBJ2-7, with TRBD2 identical over 11 bases. Germline assignment: CDR1 GTSNPN and CDR2 SVGIG (reference sequence). The length of the CDR3 is 16 residues. With 0 bases clipped from V and 6 bases from J, the junction kept 10 bases outside the gene matches. CDR3 in amino acids: CAWSVRGLAGSSEQYF. In DNA form, the CDR3 reads TGTGCCTGGAGTGTACGAGGACTAGCGGGTTCATCCGAGCAGTACTTC.

J is TRBJ2-2 and V is TRBV5-5; the match to TRBD2 covers 10 bases. With 1 base clipped from V and 8 bases from J, the junction kept 8 bases outside the gene matches. The germline V gene encodes CDR1 SGHKS and CDR2 YYEKEE (reference sequence). There are 16 residues in the CDR3. Written as DNA, the CDR3 is TGTGCCAGCAGCTTGTCGGCTAGCGGGAGTTTGGGGGAGCTGTTTTTT. Residues: CASSLSASGSLGELFF.

In this sample, this clone turned up once. The chain carries TRBV5-4 and TRBJ1-2; D might be TRBD1 (5 bases). V gave up 5 bases and J gave up 4 bases, with 15 bases separating them. The CDR3 totals 14 residues. In germline, CDR1 is SGHNT, CDR2 YYREEE (reference sequence). CDR3 loop: CASRYTGDPYGYTF. For the CDR3, the DNA is TGTGCCAGCAGGTATACGGGGGACCCCTATGGCTACACCTTC.

The rearrangement uses TRBV28 and TRBJ2-4; D perhaps matches TRBD2 (5 bases). CDR1 is MDHEN and CDR2 is SYDVKM in the germline V gene. The CDR3 length is 14 residues. Trimming removed 11 bases at V and 0 bases at J, with 14 bases between. CDR3: CASSGGLAKNIQYF. DNA of the CDR3: TGTGCCTCCTCGGGCGGGCTAGCCAAAAACATTCAGTACTTC. The complete variable domain, with remaining parts taken from reference TRBV28 and TRBJ2-4, reads DVKVTQSSRYLVKRTGEKVFLECVQDMDHENMFWYRQDPGLGLRLIYFSYDVKMKEKGDIPEGYSVSREKKERFSLILESASTNQTSMYLCASSGGLAKNIQYFGAGTRLSVL.

The chain uses TRBV6-5 and TRBJ1-5; a weak D match, TRBD1 (6 bases). Per germline, CDR1 MNHEY and CDR2 SVGAGI. This CDR3 is 14 amino acids long. The V gene lost 2 bases and the J gene lost 6 bases, with 11 bases spanning the gap. The CDR3 spells CASSYAEGGQPQHF. As DNA, the CDR3 is TGTGCCAGCAGTTACGCGGAGGGGGGTCAGCCCCAGCATTTT.

The chain recombines TRBV5-1 with TRBJ2-7, with 10 bases identical to TRBD1. The CDR3 runs 16 residues. V dropped 7 bases and J dropped 2; count of bases not matched to a gene: 12. The germline V gene has CDR1 SGHRS and CDR2 YFSETQ. The CDR3 here is CASSLPDRGLPYEQYF. CDR3 bases: TGCGCCAGCTCACTACCGGACAGGGGGTTACCCTACGAGCAGTACTTC.

The chain has TRBV29-1 and TRBJ2-1; 9 nucleotides match TRBD2. Trimming removed 4 bases from V and 0 bases from J; junction bases left unmatched: 7. The CDR3 contains 16 residues. Germline V CDR1 and CDR2: SQVTM, ANQGSEA. The CDR3: CSVVASGASSYNEQFF. The CDR3 DNA reads as TGCAGCGTTGTGGCTAGCGGGGCAAGCTCCTACAATGAGCAGTTCTTC.

The V and J genes are TRBV28 and TRBJ2-5; D call uncertain. The CDR3 is made up of 13 amino acids. The germline V gene encodes CDR1 MDHEN and CDR2 SYDVKM. V lost 8 bases to trimming and J lost 0 bases, with 10 bases between them. The CDR3 reads CASVPVYQETQYF. As DNA, the CDR3 is TGTGCCAGCGTACCGGTGTACCAAGAGACCCAGTACTTC.

The chain carries TRBV25-1 and TRBJ2-7, with unresolved D. V gave up 4 bases and J gave up 6 bases, with 13 bases separating them. From germline, CDR1 is MGHDK and CDR2 SYGVNS. The CDR3 totals 13 residues. The CDR3 sequence is CASSVSLRGEQYF. CDR3 nucleotides: TGTGCCAGCAGTGTCTCCCTACGAGGCGAGCAGTACTTC.

This chain links TRBV18 with TRBJ1-4; unclear D gene. Germline V gives CDR1 KGHSH, CDR2 LQKENI. The germline V and J ends were trimmed by 0 bases and 3 bases, with 5 bases remaining between them. The CDR3 has 14 residues. The CDR3 DNA sequence: TGTGCCAGCTCACCACCGGGTCCTAATGAAAAACTGTTTTTT. Its protein product is CASSPPGPNEKLFF.

This clone was found once. The V and J genes are TRBV11-2 and TRBJ1-5; maybe TRBD1 (5 bases). CDR1 is SGHAT, CDR2 FQNNGV, per germline. Trimming took off 5 bases at V and 7 bases at J, with 15 bases between the two ends. The CDR3 consists of 14 residues. The CDR3 reads CASSARGESQPQHF. CDR3 nucleotide sequence: TGTGCCAGCAGCGCGCGAGGGGAGAGCCAGCCCCAGCATTTT.

The J gene is TRBJ2-2, the V gene TRBV27, with D possibly being TRBD2 (6 bases). V lost 6 bases and J lost 4, with 18 bases in between. Looked up from germline, CDR1 is MNHEY and CDR2 is SMNVEV (reference sequence). The CDR3 has 16 amino acids. The CDR3 loop reads CASSPTYVGGTGELFF. As DNA, the CDR3 is TGTGCCAGCAGCCCGACCTACGTGGGGGGCACCGGGGAGCTGTTTTTT.

The chain recombines TRBV19 with TRBJ2-3, with a possible D match to TRBD2 (5 bases). CDR1 is LNHDA and CDR2 is SQIVND in the germline V gene (reference sequence). The V end lost 8 bases, the J end lost 5 bases, and 14 bases lay between the germline ends. This CDR3 is built from 13 residues. For the CDR3, the DNA is TGTGCCAGTGGGGAGAGGTCCCAAGATACGCAGTATTTT. It encodes CASGERSQDTQYF.